This T cell receptor beta chain was sequenced during a study of T-cell reconstitution after alpha-beta-depleted transplantation in children. Notes on the study in general: Surviving recipient T cells and thymic progenitors accounted for the high day-60 TCRbeta diversity observed in some patients. As was reported, about two months after transplant, alpha-beta T cells came from several hundred expanded graft clones. Once a year had passed after transplant, T-cell counts and diversity came mostly from newly produced T cells.

For this clonotype: The antigen is unknown. Possible read error: a much larger clone is one base away.

With 3 bases removed from V and 3 bases from J, the gap between germline ends came to 21 bases. The CDR3 length is 18 residues. The germline V gene has CDR1 MDHEN and CDR2 SYDVKM. Preparation of the TCRbeta library used unique molecular identifiers. TCRdb ran MiXCR on the PCR reads and lists one entry per CDR3 protein. The repertoire has 180,000 or so distinct CDR3 sequences, roughly 6.3% of them found once; the top ten carry just over 4.5%. The TCR sequence derives from a girl under three years old with combined immunodeficiency, due to receive a stem cell transplant. The chain combines TRBV28 with TRBJ2-1; no clear D. Specimen: PBMCs, collected before TCRalphabeta/CD19-depleted stem cell transplant. This CDR3 is CASSFGGTKSSYYNEQFF. DNA for the CDR3: TGTGCCAGCAGTTTCGGTGGTACGAAGTCGAGCTACTACAATGAGCAGTTCTTC.